This T cell receptor (beta chain) was documented in a study of cytomegalovirus exposure and HLA in healthy donors. Trimming cost V 4 bases and J 6 bases, with 12 bases left between them. The CDR3 contains 14 residues. CDR1 is WSHSY, CDR2 SAAADI, per germline. PCR amplification relied on 60 Vbeta primers (plus 13 Jbeta primers). The protocol was immunoSEQ multiplex PCR, while the TCRdb copy is restricted to in-frame clones and leaves out a portion. This table has around 63,000 clones, about 80% appearing once. Sequencing was carried out using PBMCs. The rearrangement uses TRBV10-2 and TRBJ2-2; D might be TRBD1 (6 bases). This receptor was taken from a man aged 55 to 70 in good health and CMV-seropositive. CDR3 nucleotide sequence: TGCGCCAGCAGTGGAAGGCAGGGGTCCGGGGAGCTGTTTTTT. It specifies CASSGRQGSGELFF.